These 5 T cell receptor beta chains originate from one sample sequenced in a study of radiotherapy plus CTLA-4 blockade in lung cancer (dated by TCRdb to between 2017 and 2018). Libraries were constructed by the immunoSEQ multiplex PCR assay. What TCRdb holds here is the immuneACCESS table cut down to in-frame rearrangements. Part of the clones is not present; checked against another copy, under half of the missing clones reflect an unresolved V gene, and the others are unexplained. The sample table records about 50,000 clones; around 72% of these occur just once. Around 3.3% of the sample comes from the top ten. Sequenced here: peripheral blood, sampled from a patient treated with radiotherapy plus ipilimumab. Source of these receptors: a human donor with non-small cell lung cancer who had a complete response to radiotherapy plus ipilimumab.

CDR3 residues: CAWTRGQGANEQYF. In nucleotides, the CDR3 is TGTGCCTGGACACGGGGACAGGGTGCCAACGAGCAGTACTTC. The chain carries TRBV30 and TRBJ2-7; TRBD1 matches 9 bases. This CDR3 has 14 amino acids. Per germline, CDR1 GTSNPN and CDR2 SVGIG (reference sequence). V lost 4 bases and J lost 5; bases outside the gene matches: 9.

With regard to this clone: At the DNA level, this CDR3 is encoded by other sequences in the same sample as well. The chain carries TRBV6-1 and TRBJ1-5; tentatively, D is TRBD1 (5 bases). This CDR3 region has 16 residues. The V and J ends lost 3 bases and 0 bases respectively, with 12 bases between them. Germline CDR1 and CDR2: MNHNS and SASEGT. Written as DNA, the CDR3 is TGTGCCAGCAGTGACCTCGGGGGGACTAGCAATCAGCCCCAGCATTTT. Its translation is CASSDLGGTSNQPQHF.

The rearrangement links TRBV5-1 to TRBJ2-5; TRBD2 aligns across 7 bases. Per germline, CDR1 SGHRS and CDR2 YFSETQ. The CDR3 has 18 amino acids. The V segment lost 4 bases and the J segment 0 bases; nucleotides outside the gene matches: 15. The CDR3 DNA follows: TGCGCCAGCAGCACCGGACACCCAGCACTAGCGTACCAAGAGACCCAGTACTTC. Protein sequence: CASSTGHPALAYQETQYF.

Comments on this clone: This sample includes further DNA sequences coding for the same CDR3. The chain has TRBV6-5 and TRBJ1-4; 10 bases line up with TRBD1. This CDR3 spans 14 amino acids. Trimming cost V 2 bases and J 8 bases; bases outside gene matches: 2. Germline assignment: CDR1 MNHEY and CDR2 SVGAGI. The CDR3 DNA is TGTGCCAGCAGTTACGGGACAGGGGACGAAAAACTGTTTTTT. The encoded protein is CASSYGTGDEKLFF.

The CDR3 here is CASSRDTNQPQHF. As DNA, the CDR3 is TGTGCCAGCAGCCGAGACACGAATCAGCCCCAGCATTTT. The J gene is TRBJ1-5, the V gene TRBV7-8; no clear D gene. Trimming shortened V by 5 bases and J by 4 bases, and 9 bases separated the two germline ends. Germline lookup yields CDR1 SGHVS and CDR2 FQNEAQ. The CDR3 consists of 13 residues.